The T cell receptor (beta chain) described here comes from a study (dated by TCRdb to the mid-2010s). With respect to the entire study: The study set out to test whether tumor-infiltrating Tregs in breast cancer get recruited from blood Tregs or are instead converted in situ from other CD4+ T cell subsets.

At the junction V is shortened by 4 bases and J by 10 bases, with 14 bases in between. For CDR1 and CDR2, the germline V gene lists SNHLY and FYNNEI. From the cysteine through the phenylalanine, the CDR3 covers 13 amino acids. Just CDR3 DNA is preserved here, 39 bases in frame from base 1. Overall study results and their limits: The validation in the larger cohort was limited to a single TCR beta V-J rearrangement instead of whole repertoires. The greatest overlap of tumor-infiltrating Treg TCR alpha and beta sequences was with tumor naive CD4+ T cells, followed next by blood naive CD4+ T cells. In terms of TCR gene usage, tumor memory CD4+ T cells clustered together with blood and lymph node memory CD4+ cells, as well as with lymph node naive CD4+ cells.

Full-length TCR variable regions were amplified by 5' RACE PCR with constant-region reverse primers, followed by semi-nested PCR with Nested Universal Primer A. The ReliaPrep RNA Cell Miniprep System was used to extract total RNA, which was then reverse transcribed into 5'RACE-ready cDNA with the SMARTer RACE 5'/3' Kit. Full-length TCR alpha and beta libraries were barcoded with multiplex adaptors and sequenced on an Illumina MiSeq. From the authors' description of their analysis: For each of nine subset-tissue groups, sequencing data from the five patients were combined, and the groups were compared by unsupervised clustering of TCR gene usage. The Morisita-Horn index was used to calculate repertoire similarity, with shared sequences weighted by how much each contributed to each repertoire. TCRdb redid the processing of the public reads, applying fastp at Q25 and MiXCR, and retained in-frame beta chains. Identical CDR3 proteins give one entry, which carries the most common genes and DNA. The V and J calls come from TCRdb's annotation, not from the publication. The sample yields approximately 60,000 distinct CDR3 sequences; 28% were counted once. The top ten clones comprise approximately 3.3% of the sample.

CD4+CD45RO+CD25- cells were isolated as memory CD4+ T cells. Tregs, naive and memory CD4+ T cells from tumor, blood and ipsilateral draining lymph nodes of about five breast cancer patients underwent full-length TCR alpha and beta sequencing. Tumor tissue, along with lymph nodes from ipsilateral axillary dissection, was perfused with PBS, minced, and then digested using collagenase I and hyaluronidase. FACS confirmed that the sorted cell populations were more than 90% pure. In its sample, this clonotype was seen a few times. Its antigen target is currently unknown. Base qualities were left out, and no much larger clone turns up one base away.

The sample consisted of tumor-infiltrating memory CD4+ T cells sorted from the breast tumor. The intended sense of this specimen's cell subset or site label: memory CD4+ T cells, CD4+CD45RO+CD25-. The TCR sequence derives from a female donor with breast cancer. Here the chain combines TRBV2 and TRBJ2-1; a tentative D match to TRBD1 spans 6 bases. CDR3 region: CASSADRIKEQFF. The bases are TGTGCCAGCAGTGCAGACAGGATTAAAGAGCAGTTCTTC.